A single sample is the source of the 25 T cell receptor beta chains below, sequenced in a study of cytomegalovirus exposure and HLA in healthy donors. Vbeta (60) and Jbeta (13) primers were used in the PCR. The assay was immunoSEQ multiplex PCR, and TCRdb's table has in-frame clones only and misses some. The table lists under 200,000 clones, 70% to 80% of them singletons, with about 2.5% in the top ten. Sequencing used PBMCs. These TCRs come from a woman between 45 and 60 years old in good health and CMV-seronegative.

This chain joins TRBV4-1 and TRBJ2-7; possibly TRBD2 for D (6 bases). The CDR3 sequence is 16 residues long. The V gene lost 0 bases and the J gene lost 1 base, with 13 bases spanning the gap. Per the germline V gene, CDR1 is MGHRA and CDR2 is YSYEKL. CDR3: CASSQDTNGRSYEQYF. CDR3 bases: TGCGCCAGCAGCCAAGATACGAACGGGAGATCCTACGAGCAGTACTTC.

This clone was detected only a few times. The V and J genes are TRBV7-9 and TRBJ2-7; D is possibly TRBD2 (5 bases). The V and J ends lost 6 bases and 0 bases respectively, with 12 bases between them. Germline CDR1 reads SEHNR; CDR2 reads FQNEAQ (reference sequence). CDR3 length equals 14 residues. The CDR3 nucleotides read TGTGCCAGCAGGGCAGCGGACCGCTCCTACGAGCAGTACTTC. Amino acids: CASRAADRSYEQYF.

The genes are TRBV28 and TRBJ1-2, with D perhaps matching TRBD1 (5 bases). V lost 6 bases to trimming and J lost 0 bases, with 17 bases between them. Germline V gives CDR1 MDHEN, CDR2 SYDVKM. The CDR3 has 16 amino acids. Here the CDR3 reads CASRPVGPTTNYGYTF. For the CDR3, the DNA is TGTGCCAGCAGACCCGTGGGGCCTACCACTAACTATGGCTACACCTTC.

CDR3 amino acids: CASRPNNLNEQYF. DNA of the CDR3: TGTGCCAGCAGGCCGAATAACTTAAACGAGCAGTACTTC. V and J are TRBV2 and TRBJ2-7, with D unclear. Trimming took off 6 bases at V and 5 bases at J, with 14 bases between the two ends. CDR3 size: 13 residues. CDR1 is SNHLY, CDR2 FYNNEI, per germline.

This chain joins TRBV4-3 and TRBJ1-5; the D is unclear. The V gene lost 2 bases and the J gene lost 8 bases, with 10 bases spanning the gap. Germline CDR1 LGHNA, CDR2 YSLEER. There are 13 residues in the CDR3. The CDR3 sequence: CASSQNLAEPQHF. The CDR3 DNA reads TGCGCCAGCAGCCAAAATCTTGCGGAGCCCCAGCATTTT.

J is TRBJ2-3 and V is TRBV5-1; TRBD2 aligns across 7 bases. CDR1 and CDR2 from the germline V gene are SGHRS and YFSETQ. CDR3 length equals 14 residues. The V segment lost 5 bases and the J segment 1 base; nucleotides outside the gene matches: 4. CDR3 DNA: TGCGCCAGCAGGTCGGGACTACGCACAGATACGCAGTATTTT. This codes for CASRSGLRTDTQYF.

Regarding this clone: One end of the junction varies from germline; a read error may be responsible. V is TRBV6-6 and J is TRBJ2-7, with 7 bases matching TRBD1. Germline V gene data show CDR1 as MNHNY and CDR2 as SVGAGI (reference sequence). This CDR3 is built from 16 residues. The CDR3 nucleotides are TGTGCCAGCAGCCGTCAGGGGGAGTCGATTCGATACGAGCAGTGCTTC. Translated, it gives CASSRQGESIRYEQCF.

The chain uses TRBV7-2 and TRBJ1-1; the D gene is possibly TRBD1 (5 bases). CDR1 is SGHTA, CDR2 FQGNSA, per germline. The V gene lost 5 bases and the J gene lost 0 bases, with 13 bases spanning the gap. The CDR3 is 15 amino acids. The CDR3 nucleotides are TGTGCCAGCAGCCCTAGACAGCTCATGAACACTGAAGCTTTCTTT. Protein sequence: CASSPRQLMNTEAFF.

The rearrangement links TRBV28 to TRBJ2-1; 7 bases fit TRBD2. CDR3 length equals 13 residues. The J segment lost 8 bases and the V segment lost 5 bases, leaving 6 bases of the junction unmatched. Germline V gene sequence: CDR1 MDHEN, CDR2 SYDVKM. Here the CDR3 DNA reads TGTGCCAGCAGTGAGACTAGCCGGGATGAGCAGTTCTTC. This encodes CASSETSRDEQFF. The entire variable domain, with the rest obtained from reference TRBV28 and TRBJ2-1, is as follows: DVKVTQSSRYLVKRTGEKVFLECVQDMDHENMFWYRQDPGLGLRLIYFSYDVKMKEKGDIPEGYSVSREKKERFSLILESASTNQTSMYLCASSETSRDEQFFGPGTRLTVL.

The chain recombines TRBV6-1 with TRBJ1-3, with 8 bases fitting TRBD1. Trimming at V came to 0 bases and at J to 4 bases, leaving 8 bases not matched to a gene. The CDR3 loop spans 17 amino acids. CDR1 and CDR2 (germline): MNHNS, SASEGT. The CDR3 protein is CASSEAWTGMTGNTIYF. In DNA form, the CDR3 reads TGTGCCAGCAGTGAAGCGTGGACAGGGATGACGGGAAACACCATATATTTT.

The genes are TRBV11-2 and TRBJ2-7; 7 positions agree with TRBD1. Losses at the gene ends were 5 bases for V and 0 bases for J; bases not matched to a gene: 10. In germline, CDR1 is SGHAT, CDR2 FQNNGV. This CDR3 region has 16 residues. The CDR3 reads CASSALTGDGSYEQYF. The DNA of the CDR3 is TGTGCCAGCAGCGCACTTACAGGGGATGGCTCCTACGAGCAGTACTTC.

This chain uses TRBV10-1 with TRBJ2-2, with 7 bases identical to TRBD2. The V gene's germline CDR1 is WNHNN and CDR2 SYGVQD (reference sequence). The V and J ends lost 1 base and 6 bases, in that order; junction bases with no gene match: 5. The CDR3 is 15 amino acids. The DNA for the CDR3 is TGCGCCAGCAGTGAGTGGGCGGGGGTTGCCGGGGAGCTGTTTTTT. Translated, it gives CASSEWAGVAGELFF.

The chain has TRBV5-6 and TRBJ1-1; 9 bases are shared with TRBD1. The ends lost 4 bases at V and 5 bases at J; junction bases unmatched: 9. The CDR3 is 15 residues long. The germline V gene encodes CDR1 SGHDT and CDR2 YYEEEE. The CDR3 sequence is CASSRETGGRTEAFF. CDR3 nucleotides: TGTGCCAGCAGCCGGGAGACAGGGGGTCGGACTGAAGCTTTCTTT.

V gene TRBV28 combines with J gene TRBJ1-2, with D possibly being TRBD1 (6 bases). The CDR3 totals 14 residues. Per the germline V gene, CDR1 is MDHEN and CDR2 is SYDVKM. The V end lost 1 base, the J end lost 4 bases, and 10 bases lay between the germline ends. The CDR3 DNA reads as TGTGCCAGCAGTTTATCCGACAGGCCCTATGGCTACACCTTC. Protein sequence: CASSLSDRPYGYTF.

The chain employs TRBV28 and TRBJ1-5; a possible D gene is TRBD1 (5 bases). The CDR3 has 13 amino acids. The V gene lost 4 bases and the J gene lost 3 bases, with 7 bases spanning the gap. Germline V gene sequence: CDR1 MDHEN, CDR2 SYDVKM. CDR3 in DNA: TGTGCCAGCAGTTGGGACTACAATCAGCCCCAGCATTTT. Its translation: CASSWDYNQPQHF.

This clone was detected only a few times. Here the CDR3 reads CAWSARGNEQFF. CDR3 DNA sequence: TGTGCCTGGAGTGCAAGAGGGAATGAGCAGTTCTTC. J is TRBJ2-1 and V is TRBV30; tentatively, D is TRBD2 (5 bases). Germline V gene sequence: CDR1 GTSNPN, CDR2 SVGIG (reference sequence). Trimming cost V 1 base and J 7 bases, with 8 bases left between them. The CDR3 is made up of 12 amino acids.

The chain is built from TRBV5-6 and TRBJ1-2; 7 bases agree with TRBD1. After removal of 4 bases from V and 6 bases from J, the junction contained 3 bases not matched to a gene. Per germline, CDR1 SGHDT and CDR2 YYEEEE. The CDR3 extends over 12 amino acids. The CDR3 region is CASSAQGDGYTF. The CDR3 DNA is TGTGCCAGCAGCGCGCAGGGGGATGGCTACACCTTC.

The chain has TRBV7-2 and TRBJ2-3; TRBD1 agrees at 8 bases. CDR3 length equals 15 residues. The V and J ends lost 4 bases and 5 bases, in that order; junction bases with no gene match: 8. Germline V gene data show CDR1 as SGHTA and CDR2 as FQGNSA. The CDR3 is CASSSDRGRGDTQYF. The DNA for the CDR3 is TGTGCCAGCAGCTCAGACAGGGGTAGAGGAGATACGCAGTATTTT.

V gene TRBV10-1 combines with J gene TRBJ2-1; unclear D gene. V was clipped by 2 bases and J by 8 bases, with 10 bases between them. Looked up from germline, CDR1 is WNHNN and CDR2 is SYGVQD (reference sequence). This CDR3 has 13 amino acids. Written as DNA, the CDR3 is TGCGCCAGCAGTGAGGACTCGCTTGATGAGCAGTTCTTC. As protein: CASSEDSLDEQFF.

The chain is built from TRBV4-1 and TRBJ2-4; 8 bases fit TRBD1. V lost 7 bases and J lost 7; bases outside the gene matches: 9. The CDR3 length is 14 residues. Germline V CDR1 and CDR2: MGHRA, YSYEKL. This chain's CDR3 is CASTATGGRNIQYF. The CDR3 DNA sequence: TGCGCCAGCACCGCAACAGGGGGTCGGAACATTCAGTACTTC.

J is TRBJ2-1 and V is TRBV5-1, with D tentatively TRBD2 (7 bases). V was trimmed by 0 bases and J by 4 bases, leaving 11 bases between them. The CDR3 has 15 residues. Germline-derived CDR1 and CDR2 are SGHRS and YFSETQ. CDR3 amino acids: CASSLEGGAYNEQFF. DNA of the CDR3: TGCGCCAGCAGCTTGGAAGGGGGGGCTTACAATGAGCAGTTCTTC. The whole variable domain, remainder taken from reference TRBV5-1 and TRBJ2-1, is KAGVTQTPRYLIKTRGQQVTLSCSPISGHRSVSWYQQTPGQGLQFLFEYFSETQRNKGNFPGRFSGRQFSNSRSEMNVSTLELGDSALYLCASSLEGGAYNEQFFGPGTRLTVL.

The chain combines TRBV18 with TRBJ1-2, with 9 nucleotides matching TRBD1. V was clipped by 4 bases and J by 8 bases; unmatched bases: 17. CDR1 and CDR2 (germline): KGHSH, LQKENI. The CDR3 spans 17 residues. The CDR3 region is CASSLPGQGRFGDGYTF. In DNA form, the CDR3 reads TGTGCCAGCTCACTCCCGGGACAGGGCCGGTTTGGAGACGGCTACACCTTC.

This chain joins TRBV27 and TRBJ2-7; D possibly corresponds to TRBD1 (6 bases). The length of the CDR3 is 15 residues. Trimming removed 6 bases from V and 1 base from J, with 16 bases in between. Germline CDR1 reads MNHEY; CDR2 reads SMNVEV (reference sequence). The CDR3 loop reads CASRLQGIGSYEQYF. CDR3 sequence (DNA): TGTGCCAGCAGGCTACAGGGTATTGGTTCCTACGAGCAGTACTTC.

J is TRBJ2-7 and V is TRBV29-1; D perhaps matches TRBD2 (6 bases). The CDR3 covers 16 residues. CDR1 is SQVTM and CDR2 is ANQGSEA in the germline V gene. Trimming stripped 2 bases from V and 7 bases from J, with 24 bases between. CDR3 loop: CSVETSPRGTAGEQYF. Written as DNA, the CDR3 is TGCAGCGTTGAAACATCTCCTAGAGGGACGGCGGGGGAGCAGTACTTC.

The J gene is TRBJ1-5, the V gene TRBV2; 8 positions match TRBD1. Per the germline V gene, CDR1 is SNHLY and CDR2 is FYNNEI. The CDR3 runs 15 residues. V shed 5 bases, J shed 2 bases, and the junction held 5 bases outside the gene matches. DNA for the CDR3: TGTGCCAGCAGTCCGGGACAGGCTGGCAATCAGCCCCAGCATTTT. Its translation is CASSPGQAGNQPQHF.